Each of the 22 T cell receptor beta chains below was sequenced from the same sample in a study of T cell responses to AZD1222 COVID-19 vaccine. Sequencing used immunoSEQ multiplex PCR; TCRdb keeps in-frame clones, though not all of them. The table includes roughly 70,000 clones, about four fifths detected once. The specimen was peripheral blood, collected 28 days after the second AZD1222 dose. The source of these receptors is an adult who received the AZD1222 COVID-19 vaccine.

This rearrangement joins TRBV4-3 to TRBJ2-6; TRBD1 matches at 8 bases. CDR3 length: 19 amino acids. Germline V lookup: CDR1 LGHNA, CDR2 YSLEER. The V gene end was trimmed by 1 base and the J gene end by 3 bases; junction bases not matched to a gene: 11. The CDR3 is CASSQGFVTGEFGANVLTF. As DNA, the CDR3 is TGCGCCAGCAGCCAAGGGTTTGTGACAGGGGAATTTGGGGCCAACGTCCTGACTTTC.

The V and J genes are TRBV20-1 and TRBJ2-3, with a possible D match to TRBD1 (5 bases). The germline V gene encodes CDR1 DFQATT and CDR2 SNEGSKA (reference sequence). The V and J ends lost 1 base and 14 bases respectively, with 13 bases between them. The CDR3 is 11 amino acids. The CDR3 is CSARGTDNPYF. The CDR3 DNA sequence: TGCAGTGCTAGAGGGACGGACAATCCGTATTTT.

The genes are TRBV30 and TRBJ1-6; 8 bases agree with TRBD1. After removal of 5 bases from V and 10 bases from J, the junction contained 4 bases not matched to a gene. The V gene's germline CDR1 is GTSNPN and CDR2 SVGIG (reference sequence). The CDR3 runs to 12 residues. CDR3 residues: CAWDRGDSPLHF. CDR3 in DNA: TGTGCCTGGGACAGGGGAGACTCACCCCTCCACTTT.

This chain joins TRBV16 and TRBJ1-1, with unresolved D. CDR3 length: 13 residues. The germline V and J ends were trimmed by 4 bases and 4 bases, with 10 bases remaining between them. Germline assignment: CDR1 KGHSY and CDR2 FQNENV. CDR3 sequence reads: CASSPRSGTEAFF. CDR3 coding DNA: TGTGCCAGCAGCCCTCGGTCGGGCACTGAAGCTTTCTTT.

The V call is TRBV12-3 or TRBV12-4, the J call TRBJ1-6, with no clear D. The germline V and J ends were trimmed by 4 bases and 0 bases, with 1 base remaining between them. CDR3 length: 13 residues. This chain's CDR3 is CASSSSYNSPLHF. The CDR3 region has the DNA TGTGCCAGCAGTTCCTCCTATAATTCACCCCTCCACTTT.

The genes are TRBV2 and TRBJ1-6, with a weak D call TRBD1 (5 bases). Trimming removed 3 bases at V and 10 bases at J, with 13 bases between. The CDR3 sequence is 14 residues long. Germline V gene data show CDR1 as SNHLY and CDR2 as FYNNEI. The CDR3 region is CASSERERGSPLHF. The DNA for the CDR3 is TGTGCCAGCAGTGAGAGAGAGAGGGGCTCACCCCTCCACTTT.

The chain links TRBV5-4 to TRBJ1-3, with D uncertain. The CDR3 is 15 residues long. V was pared by 4 bases and J by 0 bases, with 11 bases between. Germline V gene data show CDR1 as SGHNT and CDR2 as YYREEE (reference sequence). This chain's CDR3 is CASSRSINSGNTIYF. CDR3 in DNA: TGTGCCAGCAGCCGAAGTATTAACTCTGGAAACACCATATATTTT.

The chain recombines TRBV5-4 with TRBJ1-6, with D uncertain. The V end lost 1 base, the J end lost 7 bases, and 9 bases lay between the germline ends. Germline CDR1 is SGHNT and CDR2 is YYREEE (reference sequence). The CDR3 totals 14 residues. The CDR3 bases are TGTGCCAGCAGCTTGACCCTTGGGAATTCACCCCTCCACTTT. Its protein product is CASSLTLGNSPLHF.

This clone is categorized as medium-sized. The chain carries TRBV4-1 and TRBJ1-5; D gene ambiguous. Trimming cost V 4 bases and J 2 bases, with 21 bases left between them. This CDR3 spans 18 amino acids. Germline CDR1 and CDR2: MGHRA and YSYEKL. CDR3 sequence (DNA): TGCGCCAGCAGCCTGTTCCTCCAGGAGGGAGTGGGCAATCAGCCCCAGCATTTT. Translated, it gives CASSLFLQEGVGNQPQHF.

The chain is built from TRBV5-1 and TRBJ1-4; D uncertain. CDR1 SGHRS and CDR2 YFSETQ come from the germline V gene. This CDR3 comprises 13 residues. V was cut by 4 bases and J by 4 bases, with 8 bases left in between. CDR3 nucleotides: TGCGCCAGCAGCGATACTAATAATGAAAAACTGTTTTTT. Translated: CASSDTNNEKLFF.

This chain connects TRBV5-5 to TRBJ1-1, with 10 bases aligning to TRBD1. This CDR3 spans 13 amino acids. Unmatched junction bases numbered 5, after V lost 7 bases and J lost 5 bases. Per the germline V gene, CDR1 is SGHKS and CDR2 is YYEKEE (reference sequence). CDR3 DNA sequence: TGTGCCAGCTCACAGGGACAGGGGACTGAAGCTTTCTTT. This encodes CASSQGQGTEAFF.

The chain recombines TRBV30 with TRBJ1-1; D remains unclear. From germline, CDR1 is GTSNPN and CDR2 SVGIG (reference sequence). V was shortened by 1 base and J by 0 bases, with 6 bases between the two germline ends. This CDR3 comprises 13 residues. This chain's CDR3 is CAWSETLNTEAFF. In nucleotides, the CDR3 is TGTGCCTGGAGTGAAACCTTGAACACTGAAGCTTTCTTT.

The count of this clone is one. The chain uses TRBV3-1 (or the pseudogene TRBV3-2) and TRBJ2-7; 8 bases match TRBD1. Losses at the gene ends were 3 bases for V and 2 bases for J; bases not matched to a gene: 6. This CDR3 has 15 amino acids. Germline CDR1 is LGHDT and CDR2 is YNNKEL (reference sequence). The CDR3, as DNA: TGTGCCAGCAGCCATCAAGGGGACAGGACCTACGAGCAGTACTTC. Protein: CASSHQGDRTYEQYF.

The J gene is TRBJ2-3, the V gene TRBV11-2, with D possibly being TRBD1 (5 bases). The CDR3 covers 19 residues. The V end was cut by 2 bases, the J end by 2 bases, with 23 bases between. The germline V gene has CDR1 SGHAT and CDR2 FQNNGV. CDR3 DNA: TGTGCCAGCAGCTTATCCCCGAGACAGTCGAAACTGGTCACAGATACGCAGTATTTT. Its translation is CASSLSPRQSKLVTDTQYF. The full variable domain, rest sourced from reference TRBV11-2 and TRBJ2-3, is EAGVAQSPRYKIIEKRQSVAFWCNPISGHATLYWYQQILGQGPKLLIQFQNNGVVDDSQLPKDRFSAERLKGVDSTLKIQPAKLEDSAVYLCASSLSPRQSKLVTDTQYFGPGTRLTVL.

The chain has TRBV29-1 and TRBJ1-2, with D possibly being TRBD1 (6 bases). Per the germline V gene, CDR1 is SQVTM and CDR2 is ANQGSEA. The V end lost 4 bases, the J end lost 2 bases, and 11 bases lay between the germline ends. This CDR3 region has 13 residues. In DNA form, the CDR3 reads TGCAGCGTTGGGGGGGCAGGGAACTATGGCTACACCTTC. It translates to CSVGGAGNYGYTF.

This sequence joins TRBV27 and TRBJ2-3; no clear D gene. The germline CDR1 and CDR2 sequences are MNHEY and SMNVEV (reference sequence). V was clipped by 2 bases and J by 4 bases, with 19 bases between them. This CDR3 comprises 17 residues. The CDR3: CASSLTPWPDAADTQYF. As DNA, the CDR3 is TGTGCCAGCAGTTTAACTCCATGGCCAGACGCGGCAGATACGCAGTATTTT.

V and J are TRBV7-6 and TRBJ2-3; D might be TRBD1 (6 bases). The CDR3 is 16 amino acids. Deletions cut 1 base from V and 4 bases from J, with 15 bases between. CDR1 and CDR2 (germline): SGHVS, FNYEAQ. CDR3 protein: CASSLVSQGWADTQYF. The CDR3 DNA follows: TGTGCCAGCAGCTTAGTATCGCAGGGGTGGGCAGATACGCAGTATTTT.

The V gene is TRBV6-5, the J gene TRBJ1-2; 11 positions match TRBD1. Germline CDR1 MNHEY, CDR2 SVGAGI. The CDR3 has 15 residues. V lost 5 bases and J lost 4; bases outside the gene matches: 6. The CDR3, as DNA: TGTGCCAGCAGTAGGGACAGGGGGTCGACCTATGGCTACACCTTC. Protein sequence: CASSRDRGSTYGYTF.

The J gene is TRBJ2-7, the V gene TRBV7-9, with 10 bases fitting TRBD1. Germline lookup yields CDR1 SEHNR and CDR2 FQNEAQ (reference sequence). Germline trimming cut 6 bases from V and 3 bases from J; bases unmatched to any gene: 8. This CDR3 has 15 residues. The CDR3 region has the DNA TGTGCCAGCAGGGGACAGGGGAGCGGATTCTACGAGCAGTACTTC. This gives the protein CASRGQGSGFYEQYF.

The chain couples TRBV5-1 to TRBJ2-7; no firm D call. CDR1 is SGHRS, CDR2 YFSETQ, per germline. This CDR3 has 13 residues. V lost 4 bases and J 6 bases, leaving 14 bases between the germline ends. CDR3 region: CASSVPRVGEQYF. The CDR3 nucleotides are TGCGCCAGCAGCGTCCCCCGGGTGGGCGAGCAGTACTTC.

The chain uses TRBV28 and TRBJ1-4; D might be TRBD1 (5 bases). Germline V gene sequence: CDR1 MDHEN, CDR2 SYDVKM. V was clipped by 7 bases and J by 4 bases, with 13 bases between them. CDR3 length: 14 amino acids. The CDR3 protein is CASMGGWFNEKLFF. CDR3 bases: TGTGCCAGCATGGGGGGATGGTTTAATGAAAAACTGTTTTTT.

This clone was detected a few times. The rearrangement joins TRBV7-9 to TRBJ1-2; the D gene is possibly TRBD1 (5 bases). The V gene lost 7 bases and the J gene lost 6 bases, with 15 bases spanning the gap. This CDR3 has 13 amino acids. Germline CDR1 is SEHNR and CDR2 is FQNEAQ (reference sequence). The CDR3 here is CASTSGWGHGYTF. CDR3 nucleotide sequence: TGTGCCAGCACCTCCGGCTGGGGCCATGGCTACACCTTC. Full variable domain (remainder filled in from reference TRBV7-9 and TRBJ1-2): DTGVSQNPRHKITKRGQNVTFRCDPISEHNRLYWYRQTLGQGPEFLTYFQNEAQLEKSRLLSDRFSAERPKGSFSTLEIQRTEQGDSAMYLCASTSGWGHGYTFGSGTRLTVV.